This T cell receptor (beta chain) was profiled in a study of control samples from healthy donors and cancer patients. Using immunoSEQ multiplex PCR, the repertoire was profiled, and TCRdb retains in-frame clones only, with some absent. The sample has roughly 13,000 clones; over 70% are singletons. This clonotype was obtained from a male donor with melanoma. Material for sequencing was formalin-fixed, paraffin-embedded tissue.

The CDR3 here is CASSQVGGGVVGGYTF. In nucleotides, the CDR3 is TGTGCCAGCAGCCAAGTGGGGGGCGGGGTAGTCGGCGGCTACACCTTC. V gene TRBV4-2 combines with J gene TRBJ1-2; perhaps TRBD1 as D (6 bases). The CDR3 runs to 16 residues. CDR1 is LGHNA and CDR2 is YNFKEQ in the germline V gene. The V end was cut by 1 base, the J end by 8 bases, with 20 bases between.